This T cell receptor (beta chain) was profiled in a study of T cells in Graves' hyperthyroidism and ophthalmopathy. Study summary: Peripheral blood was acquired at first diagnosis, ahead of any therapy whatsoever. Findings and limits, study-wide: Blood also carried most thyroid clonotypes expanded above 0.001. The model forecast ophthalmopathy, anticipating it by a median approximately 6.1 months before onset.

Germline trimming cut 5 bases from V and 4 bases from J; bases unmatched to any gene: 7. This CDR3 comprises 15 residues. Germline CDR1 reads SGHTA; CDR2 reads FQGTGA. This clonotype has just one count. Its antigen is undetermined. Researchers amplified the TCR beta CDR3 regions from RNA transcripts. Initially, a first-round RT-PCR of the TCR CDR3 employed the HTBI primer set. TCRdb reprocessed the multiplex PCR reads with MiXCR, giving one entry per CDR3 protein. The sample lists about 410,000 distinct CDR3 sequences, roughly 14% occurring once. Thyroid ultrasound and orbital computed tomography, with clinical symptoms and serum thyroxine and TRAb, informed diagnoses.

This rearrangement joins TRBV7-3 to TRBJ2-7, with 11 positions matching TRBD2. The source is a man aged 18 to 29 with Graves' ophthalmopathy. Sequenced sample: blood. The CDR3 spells CASSPRVAGGYEQYF. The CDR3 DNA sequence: TGTGCCAGCAGCCCCCGGGTAGCGGGGGGGTACGAGCAGTACTTC.